This T cell receptor (beta chain) originates from a study of identical twins (dated by TCRdb to the mid-2010s). At the level of the whole study: TCR alpha and beta repertoires from monozygotic twins, unrelated adults of various ages and cord blood were deep-sequenced to test whether fetal clonotypes persist. To rule out contamination, replicate twin experiments were performed at different times with different library preparation protocols. The research as a whole found: Because the same donors could not be followed over many years, the conclusions relied on cross-sectional statistical analysis. Invariant T cells such as MAIT and iNKT could partly confound zero-insertion analyses, though diverse VJ usage argued against this for most clonotypes. The excess sharing between twins in beta out-of-frame sequences was weaker because fewer shared sequences reduced the signal-to-noise ratio. Compared with coincidental sharing between unrelated individuals, out-of-frame TCR alpha sequences shared between twins had an excess of sequences with low generation probability. Out-of-frame TCR alpha sharing in monozygotic twins was systematically underestimated by recombination models, whereas sharing between unrelated individuals was in agreement with the recombination models. Fewer insertions were carried by abundant cord blood beta clonotypes; a weaker similar trend was observed in young adult naive repertoires, while no such trend was observed in memory repertoires.

There are 11 amino acids in the CDR3, from cysteine to phenylalanine inclusive. Left in the record is the CDR3 DNA by itself, 33 bases read in frame from the first base. Note on this clonotype: It lacks a known antigen. It has no much larger one-base neighbor in the sample; base qualities were not kept.

Only healthy Caucasian donors were included. Using Miltenyi CD45RO+ enrichment and human naive T-cell isolation kits, memory (CD45RO+) and naive T cells were isolated from PBMC. The method behind the library was 5' RACE. Data came from an Illumina HiSeq 2000. Template switching introduced a universal primer binding site; the final cDNA contained a unique molecular identifier, enabling accurate counting of TCR cDNA molecules. Specific primers in the conserved constant-segment region were used to synthesize first-strand cDNA for the TCR alpha and beta chains. Each cDNA library was double barcoded, with a SMART-Mk sample barcode plus Illumina barcodes, to control for contamination. Two successive PCR steps introduced TruSeq adapter sequences along with Illumina sample barcodes. TCR alpha and beta cDNA libraries were sequenced on the Illumina HiSeq platform with custom primers. The paper's processing steps were these. MiGEC processed the raw reads to extract unique molecular identifiers, while MiXCR was used to determine the CDR3 positions. Recombination models were inferred per individual with the repgenHMM and IGoR tools using an EM algorithm. The tcR package in R was used for shared clonotype analysis, with sharing normalized by the product of cloneset sizes. To study raw recombination without the effects of thymic and clonal selection, out-of-frame nonproductive sequences were analyzed. In TCRdb, the public reads were trimmed at Q25 with fastp and aligned with MiXCR, with productive beta chains retained. Every CDR3 protein is listed once, alongside the most common genes and DNA of its rows. The V and J calls were determined by TCRdb, not by the authors. In this sample the table shows 200,000 to 300,000 distinct CDR3 sequences, over 9.5% of which occur a single time. The ten largest clones represent roughly 10% of the sample.

The chain uses TRBV21-1 and TRBJ2-5. TRBV21-1 is tagged as a pseudogene. This clonotype was obtained from a man aged 50 to 60 in good health. Sequenced sample: memory T cells sorted from blood. The cell subset or site label for this specimen denotes: CD45RO+ enriched T cells. The bases read TGTGCCAGCAGCAAGCGAGAGACCCAGTACTTC. This gives the protein CASSKRETQYF.